This TCR beta chain was obtained from a study of T cells in Graves' hyperthyroidism and ophthalmopathy. Study-level background: Prior to any treatment, at the point of initial diagnosis, peripheral blood was collected.

This CDR3 spans 12 amino acids. From germline, CDR1 is SQVTM and CDR2 ANQGSEA. After removal of 7 bases from V and 1 base from J, the junction contained 2 bases not matched to a gene. This clonotype was found many times. RNA transcripts provided the source from which TCR beta CDR3 regions were amplified. Initially, a first-round RT-PCR of the TCR CDR3 employed the HTBI primer set. TCRdb analysed the multiplex PCR reads with MiXCR anew, one entry per CDR3 protein. The repertoire holds 300,000 to 450,000 distinct CDR3 sequences, roughly 25% seen once, with around 79% in the top ten. Sequencing input: blood. The gene calls are TRBV29-1 and TRBJ1-1; 8 nucleotides agree with TRBD1. The receptor was derived from a man in his fifties or sixties with Graves' hyperthyroidism. The CDR3 sequence: CSAGTGNTEAFF. The CDR3, as DNA: TGCAGCGCCGGGACAGGGAACACTGAAGCTTTCTTT.